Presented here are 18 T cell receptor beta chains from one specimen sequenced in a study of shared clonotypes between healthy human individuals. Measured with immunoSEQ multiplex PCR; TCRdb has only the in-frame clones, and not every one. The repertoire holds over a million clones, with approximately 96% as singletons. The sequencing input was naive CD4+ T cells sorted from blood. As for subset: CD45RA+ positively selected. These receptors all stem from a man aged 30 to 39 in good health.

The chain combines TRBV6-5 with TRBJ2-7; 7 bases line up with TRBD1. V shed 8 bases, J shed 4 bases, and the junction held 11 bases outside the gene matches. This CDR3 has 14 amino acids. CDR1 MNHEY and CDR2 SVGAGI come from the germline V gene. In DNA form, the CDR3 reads TGTGCCAGCCCGACTCATCCGGGACAGTACGAGCAGTACTTC. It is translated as CASPTHPGQYEQYF.

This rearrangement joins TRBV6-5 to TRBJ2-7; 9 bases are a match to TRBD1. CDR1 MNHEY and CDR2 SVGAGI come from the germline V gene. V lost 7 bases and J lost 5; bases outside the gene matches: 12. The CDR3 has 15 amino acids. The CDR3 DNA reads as TGTGCCAGCAATAGGGGACAGGGATACCAGCACGAGCAGTACTTC. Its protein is CASNRGQGYQHEQYF.

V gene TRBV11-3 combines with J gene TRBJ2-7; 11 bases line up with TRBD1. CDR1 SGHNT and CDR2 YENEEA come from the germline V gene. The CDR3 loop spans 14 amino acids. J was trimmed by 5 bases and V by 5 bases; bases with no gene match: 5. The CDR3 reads CASSAGQGGDEQYF. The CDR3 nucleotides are TGTGCCAGCAGCGCGGGACAGGGGGGCGACGAGCAGTACTTC.

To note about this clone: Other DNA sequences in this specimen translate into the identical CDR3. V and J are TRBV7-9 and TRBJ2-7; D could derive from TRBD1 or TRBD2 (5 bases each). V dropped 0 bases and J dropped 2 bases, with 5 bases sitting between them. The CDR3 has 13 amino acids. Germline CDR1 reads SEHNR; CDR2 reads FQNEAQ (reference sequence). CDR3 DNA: TGTGCCAGCAGCTTAGCGGGACCCTACGAGCAGTACTTC. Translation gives CASSLAGPYEQYF.

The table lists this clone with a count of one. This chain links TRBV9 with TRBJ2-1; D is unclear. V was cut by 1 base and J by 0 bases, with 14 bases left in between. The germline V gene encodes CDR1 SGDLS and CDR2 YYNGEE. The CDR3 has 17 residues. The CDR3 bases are TGTGCCAGCAGCGTACCTCTTAGCACGAGCTCCTACAATGAGCAGTTCTTC. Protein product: CASSVPLSTSSYNEQFF.

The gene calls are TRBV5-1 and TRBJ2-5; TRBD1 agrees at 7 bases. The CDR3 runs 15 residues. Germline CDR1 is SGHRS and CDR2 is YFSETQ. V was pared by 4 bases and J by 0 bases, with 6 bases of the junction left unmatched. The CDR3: CASSPGDRHQETQYF. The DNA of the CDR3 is TGCGCCAGCAGCCCCGGGGACAGACACCAAGAGACCCAGTACTTC.

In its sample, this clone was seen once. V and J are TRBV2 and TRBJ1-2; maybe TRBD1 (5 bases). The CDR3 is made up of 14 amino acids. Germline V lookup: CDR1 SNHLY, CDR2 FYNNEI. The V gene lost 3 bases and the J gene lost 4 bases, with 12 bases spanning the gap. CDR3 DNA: TGTGCCAGCAGTGACGGCAGGGTGGGCTATGGCTACACCTTC. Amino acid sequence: CASSDGRVGYGYTF.

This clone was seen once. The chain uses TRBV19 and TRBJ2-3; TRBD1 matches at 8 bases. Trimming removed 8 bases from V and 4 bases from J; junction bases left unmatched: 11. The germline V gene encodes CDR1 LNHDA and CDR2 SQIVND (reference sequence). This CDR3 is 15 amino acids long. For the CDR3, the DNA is TGTGCCAGTCGGGCGCCAGGGGGCTACCCAGATACGCAGTATTTT. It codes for CASRAPGGYPDTQYF.

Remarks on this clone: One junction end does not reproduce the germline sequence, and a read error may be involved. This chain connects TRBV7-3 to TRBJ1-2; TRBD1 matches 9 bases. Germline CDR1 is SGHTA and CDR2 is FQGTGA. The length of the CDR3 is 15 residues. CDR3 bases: TGTGCCAGCAGCCTAACAGGGGGCGCTAACTATGGCTACACCTTC. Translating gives CASSLTGGANYGYTF.

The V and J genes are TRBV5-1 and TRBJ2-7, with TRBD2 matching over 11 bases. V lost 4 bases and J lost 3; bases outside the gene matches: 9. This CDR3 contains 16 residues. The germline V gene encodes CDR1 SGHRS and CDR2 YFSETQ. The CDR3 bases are TGCGCCAGCAGCCCGGGGACTAGCGGAGGTTTCTACGAGCAGTACTTC. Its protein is CASSPGTSGGFYEQYF.

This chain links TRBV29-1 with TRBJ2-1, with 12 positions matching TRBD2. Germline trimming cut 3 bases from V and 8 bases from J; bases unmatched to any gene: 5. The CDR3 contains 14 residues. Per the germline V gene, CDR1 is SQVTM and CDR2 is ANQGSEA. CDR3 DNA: TGCAGCGTTGATGAACTAGCGGGAGGAGATGAGCAGTTCTTC. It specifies CSVDELAGGDEQFF.

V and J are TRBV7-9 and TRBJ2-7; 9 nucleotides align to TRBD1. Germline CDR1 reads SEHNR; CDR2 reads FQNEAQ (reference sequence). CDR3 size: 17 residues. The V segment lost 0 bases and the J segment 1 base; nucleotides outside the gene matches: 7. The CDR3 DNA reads TGTGCCAGCAGCTTAGCGAGGCGAGGACAGGGGTCCTACGAGCAGTACTTC. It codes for CASSLARRGQGSYEQYF. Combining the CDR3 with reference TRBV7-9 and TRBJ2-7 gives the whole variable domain DTGVSQNPRHKITKRGQNVTFRCDPISEHNRLYWYRQTLGQGPEFLTYFQNEAQLEKSRLLSDRFSAERPKGSFSTLEIQRTEQGDSAMYLCASSLARRGQGSYEQYFGPGTRLTVT.

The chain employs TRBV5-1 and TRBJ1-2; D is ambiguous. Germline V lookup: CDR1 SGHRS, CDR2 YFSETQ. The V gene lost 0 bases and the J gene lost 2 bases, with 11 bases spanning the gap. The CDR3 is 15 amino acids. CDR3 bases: TGCGCCAGCAGCTTGGCGTCCAGACCAAACTATGGCTACACCTTC. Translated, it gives CASSLASRPNYGYTF.

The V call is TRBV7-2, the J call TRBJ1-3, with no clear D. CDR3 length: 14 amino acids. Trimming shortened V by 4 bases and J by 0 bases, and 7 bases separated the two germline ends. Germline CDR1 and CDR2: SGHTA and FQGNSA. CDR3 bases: TGTGCCAGCAGCTACCTTATCTCTGGAAACACCATATATTTT. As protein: CASSYLISGNTIYF.

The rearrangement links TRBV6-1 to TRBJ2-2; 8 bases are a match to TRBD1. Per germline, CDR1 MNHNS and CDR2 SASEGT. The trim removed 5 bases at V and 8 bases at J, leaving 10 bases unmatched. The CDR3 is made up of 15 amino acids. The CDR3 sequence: CASSLPLDRAGELFF. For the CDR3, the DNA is TGTGCCAGCAGTTTACCCCTGGACAGGGCTGGGGAGCTGTTTTTT.

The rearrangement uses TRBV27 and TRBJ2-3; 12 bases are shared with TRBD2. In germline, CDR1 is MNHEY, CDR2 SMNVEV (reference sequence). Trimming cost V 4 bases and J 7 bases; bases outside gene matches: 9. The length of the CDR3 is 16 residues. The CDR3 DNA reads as TGTGCCAGCAGTTCGTCCACTAGCGGGAGGAGGTATACGCAGTATTTT. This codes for CASSSSTSGRRYTQYF.

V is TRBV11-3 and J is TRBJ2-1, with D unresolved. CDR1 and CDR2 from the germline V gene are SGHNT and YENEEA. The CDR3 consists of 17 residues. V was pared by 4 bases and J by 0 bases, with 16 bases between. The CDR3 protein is CASSSQNAPSSYNEQFF. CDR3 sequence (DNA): TGTGCCAGCAGCTCACAAAATGCCCCTAGCTCCTACAATGAGCAGTTCTTC. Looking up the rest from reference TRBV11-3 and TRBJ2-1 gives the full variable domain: EAGVVQSPRYKIIEKKQPVAFWCNPISGHNTLYWYLQNLGQGPELLIRYENEEAVDDSQLPKDRFSAERLKGVDSTLKIQPAELGDSAVYLCASSSQNAPSSYNEQFFGPGTRLTVL.

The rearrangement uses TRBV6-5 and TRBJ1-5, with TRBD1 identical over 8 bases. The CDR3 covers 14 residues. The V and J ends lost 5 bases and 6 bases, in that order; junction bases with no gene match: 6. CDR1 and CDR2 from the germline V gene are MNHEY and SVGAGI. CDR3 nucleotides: TGTGCCAGCAGTCCAGGACAGGGTACTCAGCCCCAGCATTTT. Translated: CASSPGQGTQPQHF.